This T cell receptor beta chain was sequenced during a study of blood T cell repertoires in COVID-19. For the study at large: Samples of COVID-19 (acute and convalescent) were obtained from the United States, Italy and Spain. Sources were T cells, B-cell-depleted T cells, or PBMCs; the material itself was cDNA or gDNA.

Under the authors' procedure: For nucleated cells, counts were estimated from reference gene primer amplification. Clones were read by immunoSEQ multiplex PCR, and TCRdb kept only the in-frame ones, dropping some. V and J calls and clone size come straight from that table; D and trimming were deduced from the DNA. The sample has 80,000 to 95,000 clones, 85% seen once; the top ten hold more than 30%. The CDR3 runs 13 residues. Trimming cost V 3 bases and J 9 bases, with 16 bases left between them. Germline V gene sequence: CDR1 SGHDT, CDR2 YYEEEE. This receptor was identified in a man older than 75 with acute or convalescent COVID-19. The gene calls are TRBV5-6 and TRBJ2-7; D call uncertain. The sample was peripheral blood. CDR3 amino acids: CASSYNPVTGQYF. The CDR3 DNA sequence: TGTGCCAGCAGCTATAACCCTGTGACGGGGCAGTACTTC.